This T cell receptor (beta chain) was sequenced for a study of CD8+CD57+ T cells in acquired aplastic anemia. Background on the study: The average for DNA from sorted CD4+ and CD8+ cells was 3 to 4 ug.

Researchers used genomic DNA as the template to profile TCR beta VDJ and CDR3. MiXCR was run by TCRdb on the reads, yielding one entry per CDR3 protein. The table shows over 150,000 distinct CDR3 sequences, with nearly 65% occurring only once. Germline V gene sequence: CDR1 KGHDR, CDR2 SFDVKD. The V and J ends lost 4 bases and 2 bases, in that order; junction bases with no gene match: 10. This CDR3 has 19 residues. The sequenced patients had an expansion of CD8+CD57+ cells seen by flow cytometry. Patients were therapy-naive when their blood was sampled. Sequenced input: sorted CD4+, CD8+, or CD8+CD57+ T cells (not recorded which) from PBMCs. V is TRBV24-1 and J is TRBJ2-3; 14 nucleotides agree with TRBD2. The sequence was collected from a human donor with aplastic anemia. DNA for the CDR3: TGTGCCACCAGTGACCCGGGACTAGCGGGGGCTTTATACACAGATACGCAGTATTTT. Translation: CATSDPGLAGALYTDTQYF.